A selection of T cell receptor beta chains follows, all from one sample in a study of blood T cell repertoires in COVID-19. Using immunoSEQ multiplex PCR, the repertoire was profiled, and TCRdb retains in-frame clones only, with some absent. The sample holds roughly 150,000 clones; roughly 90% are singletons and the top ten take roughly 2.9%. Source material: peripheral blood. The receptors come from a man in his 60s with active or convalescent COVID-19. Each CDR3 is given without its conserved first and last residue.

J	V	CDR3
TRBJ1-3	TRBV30	AWGQTGRGGNTIY
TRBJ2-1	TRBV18	ASSQQPTSGRGGEQF
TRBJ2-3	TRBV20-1	SASPFVSRAQY
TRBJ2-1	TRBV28	ASLDRNYNEQF
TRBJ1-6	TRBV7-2	ASSTDRDSPLH
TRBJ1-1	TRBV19	ASSGWTGDYLTNTEAF
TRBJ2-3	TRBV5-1	ASSRPTAADTQY
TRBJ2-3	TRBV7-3	ASSSPPGKSTDTQY
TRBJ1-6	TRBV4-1	ASSQDGVSNNSPLH
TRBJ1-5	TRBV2	ASSEDRGNQPQH